The 13 T cell receptor beta chains listed next were all sequenced from one sample in a study of blood T cell repertoires in COVID-19. Assay used: immunoSEQ multiplex PCR; TCRdb lists only in-frame clones, some missing. The table records about 160,000 clones, approximately 92% of them present only once. Sequencing was performed on peripheral blood. Receptors originate from a woman between 45 and 60 years old with acute or convalescent COVID-19.

The V and J genes are TRBV11-2 and TRBJ2-7; D is unresolved. Trimming stripped 1 base from V and 7 bases from J, with 17 bases between. The CDR3 consists of 15 residues. Germline CDR1 reads SGHAT; CDR2 reads FQNNGV. The CDR3 nucleotides are TGTGCCAGCAGCTTAGTTTTCGGCGGTCTGCGGGAGCAGTACTTC. This codes for CASSLVFGGLREQYF.

The sample holds one count of this clone. V is TRBV10-3 and J is TRBJ1-1; D perhaps matches TRBD1 (6 bases). With 4 bases removed from V and 13 bases from J, the gap between germline ends came to 16 bases. This CDR3 is built from 12 residues. CDR1 ENHRY and CDR2 SYGVKD come from the germline V gene. The CDR3 here is CAISGSGTWGFF. DNA for the CDR3: TGTGCCATCAGTGGTAGCGGGACATGGGGTTTCTTT.

This sequence joins TRBV5-1 and TRBJ1-1; perhaps TRBD1 as D (5 bases). Trimming took 4 bases from V and 0 from J, leaving 22 bases between them. CDR1 SGHRS and CDR2 YFSETQ come from the germline V gene. CDR3 length equals 18 residues. The CDR3, as DNA: TGCGCCAGCAGCAAGCTAAAAGGGGCCGTTGGCATGAACACTGAAGCTTTCTTT. Encoded protein: CASSKLKGAVGMNTEAFF.

This chain links TRBV7-8 with TRBJ2-1; D is possibly TRBD2 (6 bases). The V gene lost 2 bases and the J gene lost 9 bases, with 20 bases spanning the gap. Germline values: CDR1 SGHVS, CDR2 FQNEAQ. The CDR3 is 16 amino acids. The CDR3 region has the DNA TGTGCCAGCAGCTTATACCGGGACTCGTACCGCGCTGAGCAGTTCTTC. This sequence encodes CASSLYRDSYRAEQFF.

The V gene is TRBV3-1 (or the pseudogene TRBV3-2), the J gene TRBJ1-3; TRBD1 is a possible D gene (5 bases). Trimming removed 3 bases at V and 10 bases at J, with 13 bases between. CDR1 and CDR2 (germline): LGHDT, YNNKEL (reference sequence). The CDR3 spans 13 residues. CDR3 sequence reads: CASSHQGGGTIYF. The CDR3 nucleotides are TGTGCCAGCAGCCACCAGGGTGGGGGGACCATATATTTT.

The V and J genes are TRBV28 and TRBJ1-1, with D unresolved. V was pared by 7 bases and J by 4 bases, with 13 bases between. CDR1 is MDHEN and CDR2 is SYDVKM in the germline V gene. This CDR3 has 13 amino acids. CDR3 residues: CASTTRRRTEAFF. The CDR3 DNA sequence: TGTGCCAGCACCACACGGAGACGCACTGAAGCTTTCTTT.

The gene calls are TRBV18 and TRBJ1-6, with 7 bases fitting TRBD1. The CDR3 has 16 residues. V lost 3 bases and J lost 15; bases outside the gene matches: 17. CDR1 is KGHSH and CDR2 is LQKENI in the germline V gene. The CDR3 coding sequence is TGTGCCAGCTCACCTCCCGGGACAGTCCAAATTCAGGACCTCCACTTT. Translated: CASSPPGTVQIQDLHF.

This clone was seen a single time. The chain couples TRBV7-2 to TRBJ2-7, with 8 bases that match TRBD1. This CDR3 has 14 amino acids. Germline V gene sequence: CDR1 SGHTA, CDR2 FQGNSA. J was trimmed by 6 bases and V by 5 bases; bases with no gene match: 9. The CDR3 loop is CASSPRDRRREQYF. For the CDR3, the DNA is TGTGCCAGCAGCCCTCGGGACAGGCGGCGCGAGCAGTACTTC.

J is TRBJ2-7 and V is TRBV4-2; 8 bases are a match to TRBD2. The CDR3 has 13 residues. Germline-derived CDR1 and CDR2 are LGHNA and YNFKEQ. The V and J ends lost 5 bases and 7 bases, in that order; junction bases with no gene match: 7. The CDR3 spells CASSFRAGGEQYF. For the CDR3, the DNA is TGTGCCAGCAGCTTTCGTGCGGGGGGAGAGCAGTACTTC.

The J gene is TRBJ1-2, the V gene TRBV28; 7 bases fit TRBD1. Germline CDR1 and CDR2: MDHEN and SYDVKM. CDR3 length equals 12 residues. V was pared by 7 bases and J by 6 bases, with 5 bases of the junction left unmatched. The CDR3, as DNA: TGTGCCAGCATGGTTACAGGGGATGGCTACACCTTC. Amino acid sequence: CASMVTGDGYTF.

V and J are TRBV6-1 and TRBJ1-1, with 7 bases identical to TRBD1. CDR3 size: 16 residues. With 1 base clipped from V and 5 bases from J, the junction kept 10 bases outside the gene matches. Germline CDR1 reads MNHNS; CDR2 reads SASEGT. The DNA of the CDR3 is TGTGCCAGCAGTGAAGAGGAGCAGGGGGTCGGAACTGAAGCTTTCTTT. This sequence encodes CASSEEEQGVGTEAFF.

The V gene is TRBV5-5, the J gene TRBJ2-6; D not resolved. Germline CDR1 SGHKS, CDR2 YYEKEE (reference sequence). The CDR3 has 16 amino acids. V shed 4 bases and J shed 0 bases, with 11 bases lying between them. The CDR3 coding sequence is TGTGCCAGCAGCCCCCAGGCCCTCTCTGGGGCCAACGTCCTGACTTTC. Protein sequence: CASSPQALSGANVLTF.

V is TRBV30 and J is TRBJ2-7, with 7 bases fitting TRBD2. V lost 1 base to trimming and J lost 2 bases; unmatched junction nucleotides: 11. Germline values: CDR1 GTSNPN, CDR2 SVGIG (reference sequence). This CDR3 spans 16 amino acids. The chain's CDR3 is CAWSGSGGRLTYEQYF. CDR3 coding DNA: TGTGCCTGGAGTGGGTCAGGCGGGAGACTCACCTACGAGCAGTACTTC.